This TCR beta chain appears in the sequencing data of a study of shared clonotypes between healthy human individuals. Study-level findings and limits: For naive CD4 cells, 4% to 6% of clonotypes were shared across a handful of donors. Clonotypes not shared had lower generation probabilities than those common to all four donors.

Deep-level assay runs were performed. Only in-frame clones appear in the TCRdb table, and some are missing; sequencing was by immunoSEQ multiplex PCR. Among 2 million to 2.5 million clones listed, less than 95% were seen once. About this clone itself: Its antigen is undetermined.

Into CD45RA+ naive and CD45RA-negative memory subsets, the CD4+ cells were split. The source of this sequence is a man younger than 35 in good health. Some clones in this sample may be carry-over from other donors' samples. Sample: naive CD4+ T cells from PBMCs. Subset given: CD45RA+ positively selected.

The CDR3 reads CASTDGTFRDTEAFF. As DNA, the CDR3 is TGTGCCAGCACCGATGGGACTTTTCGTGACACTGAAGCTTTCTTT. The V and J genes are TRBV28 and TRBJ1-1, with D perhaps matching TRBD1 (5 bases). The CDR3 has 15 amino acids. Trimming removed 7 bases at V and 3 bases at J, with 18 bases between. The germline gives CDR1 MDHEN, CDR2 SYDVKM.